The rows below give T cell receptor beta chains drawn from one sample of a study of OX40 agonist ivuxolimab in advanced cancers. Data came from immunoSEQ multiplex PCR; TCRdb stores just in-frame clones and leaves some out. The sample lists 40,000 to 50,000 clones; about four fifths were seen once. The sequenced sample was CD4+ or CD8+ T cells sorted from blood, obtained in a trial of the OX40 agonist ivuxolimab. These receptors originate from an adult with an advanced solid tumor such as melanoma, head and neck, liver or kidney cancer. Both conserved end residues are part of each CDR3. Each record gives: clone size, J gene, V gene, D gene, CDR3 DNA, CDR3 protein. D genes are given only for firm matches. For some rows the clone size is stated as once, few or many, or as a class when expanded; others skip it.

NA	TRBJ2-7	TRBV9	TRBD1	TGTGCCTCCGGGACAGGGGTGGGAGAGCAGTACTTC	CASGTGVGEQYF
once	TRBJ2-7	TRBV6-8	NA	TGTGCCAGCAGTCGAGAGCTTCTTCCTGCCTACGAGCAGTACTTC	CASSRELLPAYEQYF
NA	TRBJ1-5	TRBV4-1	TRBD1	TGCGCCAGCAGCCAAAAGGGACAGACAAATAGCAATCAGCCCCAGCATTTT	CASSQKGQTNSNQPQHF
few	TRBJ2-1	TRBV19	NA	TGTGCCAGTAGTCCCCTATTTGACAATGAGCAGTTCTTC	CASSPLFDNEQFF
NA	TRBJ1-1	TRBV28	TRBD1	TGTGCCAGCCAGCCGACAGGGTACACTGAAGCTTTCTTT	CASQPTGYTEAFF
NA	TRBJ2-7	TRBV6-6	TRBD2	TGTGCCAGCAGTTTAGGGACTAGCGACTACGAGCAGTACTTC	CASSLGTSDYEQYF
NA	TRBJ1-1	TRBV7-2	NA	TGCGCCAGCAGCCCCTGGTTCCGGCAGTCGAACACTGAAGCTTTCTTT	CASSPWFRQSNTEAFF
NA	TRBJ2-1	TRBV6-6	TRBD2	TGTGCCAGCAGTTTGGCGGGACTATTACATGAGCAGTTCTTC	CASSLAGLLHEQFF
NA	TRBJ2-2	TRBV29-1	NA	TGCAGCGTTACAGGCGTCAGGGCCGGGGAGCTGTTTTTT	CSVTGVRAGELFF
NA	TRBJ2-1	TRBV6-1	NA	TGTGCCAGCAGTGGAATTTTAGGAAATGAGCAGTTCTTC	CASSGILGNEQFF
NA	TRBJ2-5	TRBV6-1	NA	TGTGCCAGCAGTTCCGACTCCCTGAGGGGGAAGACCCAGTACTTC	CASSSDSLRGKTQYF
once	TRBJ2-7	TRBV6-6	NA	TGTGCCAGCAGTTCCCCCGGATCCGGCTCCTACGAGCAGTACTTC	CASSSPGSGSYEQYF
NA	TRBJ2-7	TRBV18	NA	TGTGCCAGCTCACCACAACAGGGAGTCTACGAGCAGTACTTC	CASSPQQGVYEQYF
few	TRBJ2-7	TRBV12-2	NA	TGTGCAAGTCGCTTAGCGGACGGGAGGATAGGCGAGCAGTACTTC	CASRLADGRIGEQYF
once	TRBJ1-1	TRBV7-2	NA	TGTGCCAGCAGCTTAAGGGGGGCAAACACTGAAGCTTTCTTT	CASSLRGANTEAFF
NA	TRBJ2-7	TRBV28	TRBD2	TGTGCCAGCAGTTTAGCGGGAGGGTCCTACGAGCAGTACTTC	CASSLAGGSYEQYF
NA	TRBJ2-7	TRBV18	NA	TGTGCCAGCTCATGGGGATCCTCCTACGAGCAGTACTTC	CASSWGSSYEQYF
NA	TRBJ2-1	TRBV9	TRBD2	TGTGCCAGCAGCTTACAAAGCGGGGTTTCCTACAATGAGCAGTTCTTC	CASSLQSGVSYNEQFF
NA	TRBJ1-5	TRBV5-4	NA	TGTGCCAGCAGCTTGGGGGGAGTAGGCGGACAGCCCCAGCATTTT	CASSLGGVGGQPQHF
NA	TRBJ2-3	TRBV19	NA	TGTGCCAGTAGTATAGGTGTCGGACTCAACACAGATACGCAGTATTTT	CASSIGVGLNTDTQYF
few	TRBJ2-7	TRBV4-1	TRBD2	TGCGCCAGCAGCCAAGAAGGAGCGGGAGTCCTCCACGAGCAGTACTTC	CASSQEGAGVLHEQYF
few	TRBJ2-1	TRBV2	TRBD2	TGTGCCAGCAGCCGAGGAGCGGGAGGCTCGAAGGTGCAGTTCTTC	CASSRGAGGSKVQFF
NA	TRBJ1-1	TRBV7-3	NA	TGTGCCAGCAGCTTAACAAAGAACACTGAAGCTTTCTTT	CASSLTKNTEAFF
few	TRBJ1-4	TRBV4-1	NA	TGCGCCAGCAGCCGAGTCCAGGGAATTAACGAAAAACTGTTTTTT	CASSRVQGINEKLFF
NA	TRBJ1-5	TRBV2	TRBD1	TGTGCCAGCAGTCGACAGGGGAATCAGCCCCAGCATTTT	CASSRQGNQPQHF
NA	TRBJ1-3	TRBV6-5	TRBD1	TGTGCCAGCAGTAGGACAGGGGTTGGAAACACCATATATTTT	CASSRTGVGNTIYF
NA	TRBJ1-2	TRBV29-1	TRBD1	TGCAGCGTTGATGGGCAGGGGGCCGGCTATGGCTACACCTTC	CSVDGQGAGYGYTF
NA	TRBJ2-1	TRBV10-3	NA	TGTGCCATCAGCCTATCGGGTGGCAATGAGCAGTTCTTC	CAISLSGGNEQFF
many	TRBJ2-7	TRBV29-1	TRBD1	TGCAGCGTTGGTTTAGGGACAGGGACCTACGAGCAGTACTTC	CSVGLGTGTYEQYF
NA	TRBJ1-5	TRBV11-2	NA	TGTGCCAGCAGCGGAAACAATCAGCCCCAGCATTTT	CASSGNNQPQHF
NA	TRBJ1-1	TRBV4-1	NA	TGCGCCAGCAGCCAAATCAACCAGTGGCAGAACACTGAAGCTTTCTTT	CASSQINQWQNTEAFF
NA	TRBJ2-5	TRBV30	NA	TGTGCCTACCGCTTACAGGGTCCGGCGGCCCAGTACTTC	CAYRLQGPAAQYF
NA	TRBJ2-1	TRBV4-2	NA	TGTGCCAGCAGCCAAGATATCGCAGGACCAGGGCTGTTCTTC	CASSQDIAGPGLFF
NA	TRBJ1-1	TRBV5-1	NA	TGCGCCAGCAGCTTGGGACACGGGGCAAACACTGAAGCTTTCTTT	CASSLGHGANTEAFF
NA	TRBJ2-2	TRBV6-5	NA	TGTGCCAGCAGAGACGGGACACAGAACACCGGGGAGCTGTTTTTT	CASRDGTQNTGELFF